One and the same sample provided the 27 T cell receptor beta chains below, sequenced in a study of blood T cell repertoires in COVID-19. Here immunoSEQ multiplex PCR was the method, and the copy in TCRdb shows in-frame clones only, minus some. The sample has 200,000 to 250,000 clones; roughly four fifths are singletons. The material sequenced was peripheral blood. The receptors stem from a woman in her twenties or thirties who had recovered from COVID-19.

The chain couples TRBV24-1 to TRBJ2-5; 10 positions match TRBD2. The CDR3 length is 16 residues. The V gene's germline CDR1 is KGHDR and CDR2 SFDVKD. J was trimmed by 5 bases and V by 1 base; bases with no gene match: 6. The CDR3 coding sequence is TGTGCCACCAGTGATTTACCAAGCGGGAGGGCCGAGACCCAGTACTTC. Its translation is CATSDLPSGRAETQYF.

V gene TRBV2 combines with J gene TRBJ2-3; D uncertain. The CDR3 sequence is 14 residues long. Looked up from germline, CDR1 is SNHLY and CDR2 is FYNNEI. V lost 8 bases, J lost 0 bases, and 12 bases lay in between. The CDR3 sequence: CASRQVTSTDTQYF. CDR3 bases: TGTGCCAGCCGTCAGGTAACTAGCACAGATACGCAGTATTTT.

The V and J genes are TRBV6-6 and TRBJ2-1; D perhaps matches TRBD1 (8 bases). The CDR3 loop spans 15 amino acids. Trimming removed 10 bases from V and 0 bases from J, with 16 bases in between. The V gene's germline CDR1 is MNHNY and CDR2 SVGAGI (reference sequence). The CDR3 DNA reads as TGTGCCACCAGGGGGCGGGAGAGCTCCTACAATGAGCAGTTCTTC. Translated, it gives CATRGRESSYNEQFF.

The table lists this clone with many counts. V and J are TRBV5-6 and TRBJ2-6, with D maybe TRBD2 (5 bases). Between the trimmed V and J ends, which lost 0 bases and 2 bases, there was a span of 6 bases. This CDR3 is built from 15 residues. CDR1 is SGHDT and CDR2 is YYEEEE in the germline V gene. The chain's CDR3 is CASSLAGTGANVLTF. CDR3 bases: TGTGCCAGCAGCTTGGCGGGGACTGGGGCCAACGTCCTGACTTTC.

Concerning this clone: The germline gene is not matched at one end of the junction; a read error may be the cause. The chain combines TRBV19 with TRBJ1-1, with a weak D call TRBD1 (5 bases). The CDR3 has 14 residues. The germline V gene encodes CDR1 LNHDA and CDR2 SQIVND (reference sequence). This CDR3 is CASTPAPGNPEAFF. CDR3 DNA: TGTGCCAGTACCCCGGCACCAGGGAACCCTGAAGCTTTCTTT. Full variable domain (outside the CDR3, taken from reference TRBV19 and TRBJ1-1): DGGITQSPKYLFRKEGQNVTLSCEQNLNHDAMYWYRQDPGQGLRLIYYSQIVNDFQKGDIAEGYSVSREKKESFPLTVTSAQKNPTAFYLCASTPAPGNPEAFFGQGTRLTVV.

The CDR3 nucleotides are TGTGCCAGCAGCTTAATTAGGACTCCTAACACCGGGGAGCTGTTTTTT. Residues: CASSLIRTPNTGELFF. The J gene is TRBJ2-2, the V gene TRBV7-3, with D possibly being TRBD2 (5 bases). CDR3 length: 16 residues. The V and J ends lost 1 base and 2 bases respectively, with 11 bases between them. Germline-derived CDR1 and CDR2 are SGHTA and FQGTGA. Variable domain in full (rest from reference TRBV7-3 and TRBJ2-2): GAGVSQTPSNKVTEKGKYVELRCDPISGHTALYWYRQSLGQGPEFLIYFQGTGAADDSGLPNDRFFAVRPEGSVSTLKIQRTERGDSAVYLCASSLIRTPNTGELFFGEGSRLTVL.

The chain joins TRBV7-8 to TRBJ1-4; 8 bases match TRBD1. Per the germline V gene, CDR1 is SGHVS and CDR2 is FQNEAQ. V gave up 5 bases and J gave up 0 bases; unmatched junction bases: 11. This CDR3 has 18 amino acids. The chain's CDR3 is CASSPQQGGRATNEKLFF. CDR3 DNA: TGTGCCAGCAGCCCCCAACAGGGGGGACGAGCAACTAATGAAAAACTGTTTTTT. The full variable domain, rest sourced from reference TRBV7-8 and TRBJ1-4, is GAGVSQSPRYKVAKRGQDVALRCDPISGHVSLFWYQQALGQGPEFLTYFQNEAQLDKSGLPSDRFFAERPEGSVSTLKIQRTQQEDSAVYLCASSPQQGGRATNEKLFFGSGTQLSVL.

This clone was observed a handful of times. This sequence joins TRBV9 and TRBJ1-4; 12 bases map to TRBD1. Trimming at V came to 3 bases and at J to 3 bases, leaving 6 bases not matched to a gene. CDR1 is SGDLS and CDR2 is YYNGEE in the germline V gene. The CDR3 covers 17 residues. CDR3 nucleotide sequence: TGTGCCAGCAGCGCGGGACAGGGGGCTTTAGCTAATGAAAAACTGTTTTTT. It translates to CASSAGQGALANEKLFF.

The chain combines TRBV5-5 with TRBJ2-7; 7 nucleotides agree with TRBD1. Germline V gives CDR1 SGHKS, CDR2 YYEKEE (reference sequence). The CDR3 length is 14 residues. V gave up 5 bases and J gave up 0 bases; unmatched junction bases: 5. CDR3 amino acids: CASSRDSHSYEQYF. The DNA of the CDR3 is TGTGCCAGCAGTAGGGACAGCCACTCCTACGAGCAGTACTTC. The whole variable domain, filled in from reference TRBV5-5 and TRBJ2-7, reads DAGVTQSPTHLIKTRGQQVTLRCSPISGHKSVSWYQQVLGQGPQFIFQYYEKEERGRGNFPDRFSARQFPNYSSELNVNALLLGDSALYLCASSRDSHSYEQYFGPGTRLTVT.

The chain has TRBV4-1 and TRBJ2-5; TRBD1 matches 7 bases. The germline V gene has CDR1 MGHRA and CDR2 YSYEKL. The CDR3 is 15 residues long. V lost 4 bases, J lost 3 bases, and 8 bases stayed unmatched. The CDR3 protein is CASSPGTVLKETQYF. The CDR3 nucleotides read TGCGCCAGCAGCCCCGGGACAGTTCTGAAAGAGACCCAGTACTTC.

This chain links TRBV7-3 with TRBJ2-1, with TRBD1 matching 7 bases. This CDR3 is 13 amino acids long. Germline CDR1 is SGHTA and CDR2 is FQGTGA. V lost 7 bases, J lost 7 bases, and 7 bases stayed unmatched. CDR3: CASNRGSGNEQFF. The DNA of the CDR3 is TGTGCCAGCAACAGGGGTAGTGGGAATGAGCAGTTCTTC. The full variable domain, rest sourced from reference TRBV7-3 and TRBJ2-1, is GAGVSQTPSNKVTEKGKYVELRCDPISGHTALYWYRQSLGQGPEFLIYFQGTGAADDSGLPNDRFFAVRPEGSVSTLKIQRTERGDSAVYLCASNRGSGNEQFFGPGTRLTVL.

A few counts support this clone. The genes are TRBV7-2 and TRBJ2-7; 7 bases line up with TRBD1. There are 13 residues in the CDR3. Trimming removed 5 bases from V and 4 bases from J; junction bases left unmatched: 5. CDR1 is SGHTA, CDR2 FQGNSA, per germline. In nucleotides, the CDR3 is TGTGCCAGCAGCAACGACAGGGCGTACGAGCAGTACTTC. Encoded protein: CASSNDRAYEQYF.

The V and J genes are TRBV19 and TRBJ1-5; no reliable D call. This CDR3 spans 17 amino acids. Looked up from germline, CDR1 is LNHDA and CDR2 is SQIVND (reference sequence). Trimming removed 3 bases from V and 0 bases from J, with 15 bases in between. The CDR3 is CASSMARDFYSNQPQHF. CDR3 in DNA: TGTGCCAGTAGTATGGCCCGGGATTTTTATAGCAATCAGCCCCAGCATTTT.

The chain is built from TRBV12-5 and TRBJ2-3; the D gene is possibly TRBD2 (5 bases). V was cut by 0 bases and J by 5 bases, with 6 bases left in between. Germline loops: CDR1 LGHNT, CDR2 FRNRAP. The CDR3 is made up of 13 amino acids. The CDR3, as DNA: TGTGCTAGTGGTTTGGTACTAGGAGATACGCAGTATTTT. It translates to CASGLVLGDTQYF.

This clone was observed a handful of times. One end of the junction is discordant with germline, which a read error may explain. Written as DNA, the CDR3 is TGCGCCAGCAGCTTGGAATCCCAGGACTACGGCTACACCTTC. Protein sequence: CASSLESQDYGYTF. The chain carries TRBV5-1 and TRBJ1-2; D is undetermined. This CDR3 contains 14 residues. The germline V gene has CDR1 SGHRS and CDR2 YFSETQ.

This chain uses TRBV28 with TRBJ1-2; D might be TRBD1 (5 bases). Germline CDR1 reads MDHEN; CDR2 reads SYDVKM. This CDR3 spans 14 amino acids. V gave up 7 bases and J gave up 4 bases, with 16 bases separating them. CDR3 protein: CASKGQAPTYGYTF. CDR3 sequence (DNA): TGTGCCAGCAAGGGGCAGGCCCCGACCTATGGCTACACCTTC.

V is TRBV19 and J is TRBJ2-5; 7 nucleotides agree with TRBD2. The CDR3 length is 15 residues. Germline V gene lookup returns CDR1 LNHDA and CDR2 SQIVND (reference sequence). Losses at the gene ends were 4 bases for V and 4 bases for J; bases not matched to a gene: 9. The CDR3 loop reads CASSKGGRSVETQYF. In nucleotides, the CDR3 is TGTGCCAGTAGTAAGGGCGGGAGATCTGTAGAGACCCAGTACTTC.

The rearrangement links TRBV27 to TRBJ1-6; no reliable D call. The CDR3 runs to 15 residues. V lost 5 bases, J lost 9 bases, and 17 bases lay in between. Germline CDR1 reads MNHEY; CDR2 reads SMNVEV (reference sequence). The CDR3 bases are TGTGCCAGCAGTCAGGAGGGATTATTGGGTTCACCCCTCCACTTT. Protein sequence: CASSQEGLLGSPLHF.

As concerns this clone: The limits of the CDR3 on the DNA are not certain, so only TCRdb's listed CDR3 is given. V gene TRBV6-5 combines with J gene TRBJ2-1; the D segment call TRBD2 is taken from the table without a DNA check. The CDR3 is 16 amino acids in total, end residues counted. Germline V gene data show CDR1 as MNHEY and CDR2 as SVGAGI. The CDR3 loop is CASSSSTSGPYNEQFF.

This clone was picked up one time. J is TRBJ2-2 and V is TRBV24-1, with 12 bases aligning to TRBD1. Per the germline V gene, CDR1 is KGHDR and CDR2 is SFDVKD. The CDR3 contains 16 residues. The V gene end was trimmed by 9 bases and the J gene end by 5 bases; junction bases not matched to a gene: 9. CDR3 amino acids: CATALPGQGATGELFF. The CDR3, as DNA: TGTGCCACCGCTCTACCGGGACAGGGGGCGACCGGGGAGCTGTTTTTT.

Only one count was recorded for this clone. This sequence joins TRBV29-1 and TRBJ1-1; 7 bases line up with TRBD1. Germline V CDR1 and CDR2: SQVTM, ANQGSEA. This CDR3 has 13 residues. V shed 6 bases, J shed 5 bases, and the junction held 9 bases outside the gene matches. CDR3 sequence: CSVEGTEGTEAFF. CDR3 coding DNA: TGCAGCGTGGAGGGGACAGAGGGGACTGAAGCTTTCTTT.

The chain combines TRBV3-1 (or the pseudogene TRBV3-2) with TRBJ2-5; TRBD2 aligns across 8 bases. Germline assignment: CDR1 LGHDT and CDR2 YNNKEL (reference sequence). Germline trimming cut 3 bases from V and 5 bases from J; bases unmatched to any gene: 2. This CDR3 comprises 13 residues. CDR3 residues: CASSQGLGETQYF. DNA of the CDR3: TGTGCCAGCAGCCAGGGACTAGGTGAGACCCAGTACTTC.

The chain couples TRBV24-1 to TRBJ2-3; 7 bases match TRBD2. The CDR3 runs to 14 residues. Trimming took 5 bases from V and 5 from J; bases not matched to a gene: 6. Per germline, CDR1 KGHDR and CDR2 SFDVKD. CDR3 coding DNA: TGTGCCACCAGTGTCGCCGGGGAGGGAGATACGCAGTATTTT. It is translated as CATSVAGEGDTQYF.

This rearrangement joins TRBV5-4 to TRBJ1-4, with 10 bases that match TRBD1. Germline V gene lookup returns CDR1 SGHNT and CDR2 YYREEE (reference sequence). J was trimmed by 3 bases and V by 4 bases; bases with no gene match: 6. This CDR3 region has 16 residues. The CDR3 DNA reads TGTGCCAGCAGCCTAGGACAGGGGGGGTCTAATGAAAAACTGTTTTTT. It yields the protein CASSLGQGGSNEKLFF.

CDR3 residues: CASSFQSPGLAGTDTQYF. The CDR3 nucleotides read TGTGCCAGCAGTTTCCAATCGCCGGGACTAGCGGGCACAGATACGCAGTATTTT. This chain connects TRBV27 to TRBJ2-3; 11 bases fit TRBD2. Per the germline V gene, CDR1 is MNHEY and CDR2 is SMNVEV (reference sequence). Losses at the gene ends were 3 bases for V and 1 base for J; bases not matched to a gene: 9. CDR3 size: 18 residues.

The chain joins TRBV24-1 to TRBJ2-3; D is uncertain. This CDR3 contains 14 residues. In germline, CDR1 is KGHDR, CDR2 SFDVKD. Deletions cut 0 bases from V and 4 bases from J, with 7 bases between. The CDR3 bases are TGTGCCACCAGTGATTTGAGGAGTGCAGATACGCAGTATTTT. Protein sequence: CATSDLRSADTQYF.

The J gene is TRBJ2-2, the V gene TRBV28, with 7 bases fitting TRBD1. The germline gives CDR1 MDHEN, CDR2 SYDVKM. The CDR3 is 15 amino acids. The junction had 6 bases not matched to a gene; V was cut back by 3 bases and J by 5 bases. The CDR3 here is CASSFRDRGTGELFF. CDR3 DNA sequence: TGTGCCAGCAGTTTCCGGGACAGAGGTACCGGGGAGCTGTTTTTT.